This T cell receptor (beta chain) was retrieved from a study of long-term antiretroviral therapy in people with HIV. Background on the study: Samples from the earliest time points predate the 2015 immediate-ART recommendation by about a decade.

Germline V gives CDR1 LNHDA, CDR2 SQIVND (reference sequence). Trimming pared 6 bases from V and 7 bases from J, leaving 19 bases between. The CDR3 totals 16 residues. This clone was counted between two and nine times. Its specificity is not known. General observations from the study: HIV repertoires had narrower CDR3 length ranges than controls.

They ran version v3.0 of the immunoSEQ assay at survey level. Measured with immunoSEQ multiplex PCR; TCRdb has only the in-frame clones, and not every one. The sample yields roughly 3,500 clones, around nine tenths seen once. This sequence originates from a woman aged 45-60 years with HIV. The chain recombines TRBV19 with TRBJ1-6, with D possibly TRBD1 on 6 matching bases. The sequenced sample was unsorted PBMCs, obtained 0.3 years after starting antiretroviral therapy. The CDR3 sequence is CASSQDRSARNSPLHF. CDR3 sequence (DNA): TGTGCCAGTAGCCAAGACAGGTCGGCTCGGAATTCACCCCTCCACTTT. The full variable domain, in which reference TRBV19 and TRBJ1-6 provide the parts outside the CDR3, is DGGITQSPKYLFRKEGQNVTLSCEQNLNHDAMYWYRQDPGQGLRLIYYSQIVNDFQKGDIAEGYSVSREKKESFPLTVTSAQKNPTAFYLCASSQDRSARNSPLHFGNGTRLTVT.